The 4 T cell receptor beta chains reported below all come from one sample, sequenced in a study of T cell changes during pregnancy in multiple sclerosis. The protocol was immunoSEQ multiplex PCR, while the TCRdb copy is restricted to in-frame clones and leaves out a portion. The data contain tens of thousands of clones, 85% to 95% of them singletons. This specimen was peripheral blood, taken in the third trimester of pregnancy. The receptors were gathered from a female donor in good health, enrolled as a control in a pregnancy study.

The rearrangement joins TRBV6-5 to TRBJ2-2, with TRBD2 matching 11 bases. The V and J ends lost 8 bases and 10 bases, in that order; junction bases with no gene match: 9. Germline CDR1 MNHEY, CDR2 SVGAGI. The CDR3 covers 14 residues. CDR3 protein: CASRLAGGPAELFF. In DNA form, the CDR3 reads TGTGCCAGCCGATTAGCGGGAGGGCCCGCGGAGCTGTTTTTT.

The table lists this clone with a few counts. This chain uses TRBV7-9 with TRBJ1-1, with 9 positions matching TRBD1. The CDR3 is made up of 16 amino acids. The J segment lost 5 bases and the V segment lost 5 bases, leaving 12 bases of the junction unmatched. Germline V gives CDR1 SEHNR, CDR2 FQNEAQ (reference sequence). Here the CDR3 reads CASSPRPGQGRTEAFF. The CDR3 DNA sequence: TGTGCCAGCAGCCCAAGACCGGGACAGGGCCGTACTGAAGCTTTCTTT.

The chain carries TRBV29-1 and TRBJ2-7, with D possibly TRBD1 on 6 matching bases. Germline CDR1 and CDR2: SQVTM and ANQGSEA. The CDR3 runs 13 residues. Trimming left V 6 bases short and J 5 bases short, with 17 bases between. The CDR3 DNA reads as TGCAGCGTAGGTACAGGGATTGGCCACGAGCAGTACTTC. As protein: CSVGTGIGHEQYF.

The chain carries TRBV2 and TRBJ2-7; 8 bases align to TRBD2. The CDR3 consists of 15 residues. Trimming took 6 bases from V and 4 from J; bases not matched to a gene: 11. From germline, CDR1 is SNHLY and CDR2 FYNNEI. The CDR3 DNA is TGTGCCAGCAGCCCTAGGAGCGGGAGCCGGTACGAGCAGTACTTC. Translated: CASSPRSGSRYEQYF.